This T cell receptor beta chain was obtained from a study of shared clonotypes between healthy human individuals (dated by TCRdb to the early 2020s). With regard to the full study: A few men and a couple of women, aged 18 to 49 years, made up the cohort. To increase sequencing depth and limit assay-specific biases, TCR repertoire library preparation and sequencing were carried out by different laboratories using diverse techniques. Each donor's leukapheresis produced roughly between roughly 0.9 and 9 billion PBMCs. For each donor, CD4 naive and CD4 memory were each given three plates, CD8 naive was given two plates, and CD8 memory was given one plate. The study deeply sequenced blood TCR repertoires of five healthy adults to estimate repertoire size and the extent of clonotype sharing between individuals.

TCR CDR3 regions were amplified from genomic DNA by multiplex PCR using the deep immunoSEQ assay. Extracted genomic DNA from each cell subset was spread evenly across all wells of several immunoSEQ 96-well plates, with each plate serving as a replicate. For sorted subsets, 150 to 250 ng genomic DNA, equal to about 30,000 T cell genomes, was loaded into each replicate PCR. Purified libraries were quantified with a Qubit 3.0 fluorometer, sized on a Bioanalyzer 2100, and re-quantified with the KAPA Library Quantification kit. Every immunoSEQ 96-well plate was sequenced on a separate single-read 150-cycle Illumina NextSeq 550 flow cell. Per the authors' processing: Because the immunoSEQ output included only junctional sequences and no quality scores, the filtering could not be the same as the filtering used for full-length reads. Sequences were annotated with PyIR, a Python wrapper for IgBLAST v1.9, using IMGT germline references to assign V/J genes and CDR3. Any read was removed if the V/J assignment was weak (E-value above 1e-6), the CDR3 was missing, or the read contained stop codons, out-of-frame junctions, or ambiguous translated residues. V3J clonotypes were defined as sequences sharing an identical inferred V gene, J gene, and CDR3 amino acid sequence. Percentage overlap between repertoires was calculated by dividing the number of shared unique clonotypes by the size of the smaller repertoire. Repertoire richness was assessed with RTK rarefaction, the Chao1 estimator, and Recon v2.1 estimates of unobserved clonotypes. OLGA was used to compute generation probabilities for all TCRbeta clonotypes that the gDNA method yielded from a few donors. As stored in TCRdb, this immuneACCESS dataset retains in-frame rearrangements with V and J assigned. A fraction of the clones does not appear; measured against another copy, unresolved V genes explain less than half of the discrepancy, and the remainder lacks a known reason. The DNA gave D and trimming, while V, J and clone size come from that table. The sample contains about 2.4 million clones, under 95% of them found a single time. The top ten constitute approximately 0.37% of the sample.

Broad study findings and their caveats: The genetic and exposure-history diversity represented was limited by the small number of donors. Sharing across a few donors was observed for around 5% of naive CD4, about 3.2% of naive CD8, 2% to 2.5% of memory CD4, and approximately 0.41% of memory CD8 clonotypes. Naive subsets generally had larger estimated clonotype richness than memory subsets. Compared with non-shared clonotypes, clonotypes shared by all four sorted-subset donors had higher generation probabilities. Pairwise subsampling indicated that sequencing depth was expected to affect the degree of clonotype sharing among donors. Even with the large sequencing depth, rarefaction of the sorted-subset datasets indicated that sequencing was incomplete. Sampling was restricted to blood, and TCR repertoires in tissue are likely to differ from TCR repertoires in blood.

Healthy HIV-negative adults with no recently reported acute infections or vaccinations were included as donors. All donors were Caucasian adults living in Nashville, Tennessee, USA. Magnetic negative selection was used to enrich CD4+ T cells, after which naive cells were positively selected on CD45RA and the negative fraction became the memory subset. Blood was obtained by leukapheresis, after which PBMCs were separated by Ficoll-Histopaque density gradient centrifugation and cryopreserved in liquid nitrogen vapor phase. Analytical flow cytometry was used to check the purity and quantity of each magnetically sorted T cell population. From each sorted fraction, genomic DNA was isolated and quantified by UV absorbance on a Nanodrop 2000c. The CDR3 spans 15 residues, from the cysteine through the phenylalanine. Just the 45-base CDR3 DNA is kept, in frame starting at base 1. Taken from the germline V gene (reference sequence), the CDR1 and CDR2 loops are SEHNR and FQNEAQ. V drops 4 bases and J drops 4 bases, leaving 16 bases in between.

In the case of this clone: Its antigen is not yet known. No base quality values were provided; no much bigger clone lies one nucleotide off. Other DNA variants within this sample encode the same CDR3.

The origin of this receptor is a man younger than 35 in good health. Some clones in this sample may be carry-over from other donors' samples. The chain uses TRBV7-9 and TRBJ1-1, with a weak D call of TRBD1 (5 bases match). Sequencing was performed on naive CD4+ T cells from PBMCs. According to the study, the label for this sample's cell subset or site signals: CD45RA+ positively selected. The nucleotide sequence is TGTGCCAGCAGCTCACGGTCGGGGGGAGGCACTGAAGCTTTCTTT. It is translated as CASSSRSGGGTEAFF.